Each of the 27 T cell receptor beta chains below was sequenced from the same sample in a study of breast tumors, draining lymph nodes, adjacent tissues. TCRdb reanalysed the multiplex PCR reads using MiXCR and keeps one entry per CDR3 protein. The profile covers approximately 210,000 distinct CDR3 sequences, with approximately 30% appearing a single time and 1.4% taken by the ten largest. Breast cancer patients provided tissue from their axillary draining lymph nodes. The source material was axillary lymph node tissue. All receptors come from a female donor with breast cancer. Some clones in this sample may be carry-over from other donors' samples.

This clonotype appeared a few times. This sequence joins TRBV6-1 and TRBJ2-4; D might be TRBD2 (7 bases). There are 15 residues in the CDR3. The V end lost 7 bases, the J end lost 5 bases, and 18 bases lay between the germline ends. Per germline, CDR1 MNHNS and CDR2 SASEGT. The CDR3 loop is CASKHWGGGQNIQYF. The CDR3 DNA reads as TGTGCCAGCAAGCATTGGGGAGGGGGGCAAAACATTCAGTACTTC.

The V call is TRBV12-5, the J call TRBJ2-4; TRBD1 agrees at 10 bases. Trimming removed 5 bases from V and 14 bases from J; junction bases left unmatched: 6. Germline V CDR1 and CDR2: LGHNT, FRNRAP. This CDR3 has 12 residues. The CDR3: CASGPPGTGEYF. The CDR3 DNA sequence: TGTGCTAGTGGTCCACCAGGGACAGGGGAGTACTTC.

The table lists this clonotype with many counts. As DNA, the CDR3 is TGTGCCAGCAGTTACCATCGGGGGGCAGAGACCCAGTACTTC. This codes for CASSYHRGAETQYF. The J gene is TRBJ2-5, the V gene TRBV6-5; maybe TRBD2 (7 bases). The ends were cut back, 2 bases at V and 4 bases at J, with 11 bases in the middle. The CDR3 totals 14 residues. Germline loops: CDR1 MNHEY, CDR2 SVGAGI.

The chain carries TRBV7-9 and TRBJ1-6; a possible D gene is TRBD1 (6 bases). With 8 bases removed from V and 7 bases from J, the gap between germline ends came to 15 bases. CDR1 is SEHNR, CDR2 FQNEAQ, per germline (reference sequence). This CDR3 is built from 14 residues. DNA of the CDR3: TGTGCCAGCGGGCGAGGGGGGATGAATTCACCCCTCCACTTT. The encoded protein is CASGRGGMNSPLHF.

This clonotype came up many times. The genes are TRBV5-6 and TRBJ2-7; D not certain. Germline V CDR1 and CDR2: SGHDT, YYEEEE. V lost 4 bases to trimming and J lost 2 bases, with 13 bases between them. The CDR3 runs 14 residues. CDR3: CASSGVGSPYEQYF. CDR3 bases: TGTGCCAGCAGCGGTGTGGGGTCCCCCTACGAGCAGTACTTC.

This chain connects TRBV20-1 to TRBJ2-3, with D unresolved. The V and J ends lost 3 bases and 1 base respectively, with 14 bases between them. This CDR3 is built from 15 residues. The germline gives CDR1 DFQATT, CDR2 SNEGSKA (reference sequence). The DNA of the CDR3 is TGCAGTGCTAGTAGTCGTAACCGCGGCACAGATACGCAGTATTTT. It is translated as CSASSRNRGTDTQYF.

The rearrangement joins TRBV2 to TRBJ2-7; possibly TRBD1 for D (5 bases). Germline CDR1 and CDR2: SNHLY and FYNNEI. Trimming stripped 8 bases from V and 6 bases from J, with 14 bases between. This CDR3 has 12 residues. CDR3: CASVERGPEQYF. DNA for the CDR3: TGTGCCAGCGTTGAAAGGGGCCCCGAGCAGTACTTC.

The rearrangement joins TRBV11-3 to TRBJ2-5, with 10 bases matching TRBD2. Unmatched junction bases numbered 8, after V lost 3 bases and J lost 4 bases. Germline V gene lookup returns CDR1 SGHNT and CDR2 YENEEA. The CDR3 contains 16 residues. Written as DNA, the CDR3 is TGTGCCAGCAGCTTGAGCGGGGGGGGCGGGGTAGAGACCCAGTACTTC. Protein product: CASSLSGGGGVETQYF.

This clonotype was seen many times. CDR3 DNA: TGCAGTGCTGGAATCGGGGGGACACGATCCATTGGCTACACCTTC. Translation: CSAGIGGTRSIGYTF. The chain is built from TRBV20-1 and TRBJ1-2; perhaps TRBD1 as D (6 bases). Germline CDR1 DFQATT, CDR2 SNEGSKA (reference sequence). The CDR3 sequence is 15 residues long. V was trimmed by 5 bases and J by 7 bases, leaving 23 bases between them.

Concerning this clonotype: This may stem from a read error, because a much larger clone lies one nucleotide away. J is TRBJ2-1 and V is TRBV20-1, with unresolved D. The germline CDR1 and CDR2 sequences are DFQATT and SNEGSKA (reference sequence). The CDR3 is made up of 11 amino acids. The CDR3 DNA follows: TGCAGTGTGTCCGGACCCGATGAGCAGTCCTTC. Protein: CSVSGPDEQSF.

CDR3 residues: CSGTDPPYEQYF. In DNA form, the CDR3 reads TGCAGCGGGACGGACCCTCCCTACGAGCAGTACTTC. The V call is TRBV29-1, the J call TRBJ2-7; no firm D call. CDR1 and CDR2 from the germline V gene are SQVTM and ANQGSEA. This CDR3 has 12 amino acids. V was pared by 7 bases and J by 2 bases, with 12 bases between.

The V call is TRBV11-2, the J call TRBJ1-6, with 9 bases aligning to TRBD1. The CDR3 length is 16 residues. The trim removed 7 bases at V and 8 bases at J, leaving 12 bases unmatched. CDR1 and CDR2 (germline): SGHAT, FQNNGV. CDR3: CASTPQGGQGHSPLHF. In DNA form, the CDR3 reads TGTGCCAGCACCCCTCAGGGGGGACAGGGCCATTCACCCCTCCACTTT.

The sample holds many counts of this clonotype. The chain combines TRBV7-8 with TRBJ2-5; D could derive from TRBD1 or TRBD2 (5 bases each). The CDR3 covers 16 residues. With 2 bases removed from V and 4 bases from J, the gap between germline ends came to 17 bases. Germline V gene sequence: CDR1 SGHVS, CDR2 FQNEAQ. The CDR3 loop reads CASSLQGSGSPETQYF. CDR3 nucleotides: TGTGCCAGCAGCTTACAGGGTTCGGGATCTCCAGAGACCCAGTACTTC.

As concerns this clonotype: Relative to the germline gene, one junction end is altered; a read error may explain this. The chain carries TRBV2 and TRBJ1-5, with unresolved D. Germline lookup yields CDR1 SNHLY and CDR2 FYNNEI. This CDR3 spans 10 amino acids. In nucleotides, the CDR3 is TGTGCCAGCCAATCAGCCGTGGGAGGTTTT. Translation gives CASQSAVGGF.

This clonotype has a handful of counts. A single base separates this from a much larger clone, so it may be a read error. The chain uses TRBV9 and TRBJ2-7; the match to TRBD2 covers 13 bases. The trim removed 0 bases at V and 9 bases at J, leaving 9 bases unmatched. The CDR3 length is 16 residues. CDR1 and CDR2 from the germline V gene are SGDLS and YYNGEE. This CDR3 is CASSVGLAGGAVAQYF. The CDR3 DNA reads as TGTGCCAGCAGCGTAGGACTAGCGGGAGGAGCGGTAGCGCAGTACTTC.

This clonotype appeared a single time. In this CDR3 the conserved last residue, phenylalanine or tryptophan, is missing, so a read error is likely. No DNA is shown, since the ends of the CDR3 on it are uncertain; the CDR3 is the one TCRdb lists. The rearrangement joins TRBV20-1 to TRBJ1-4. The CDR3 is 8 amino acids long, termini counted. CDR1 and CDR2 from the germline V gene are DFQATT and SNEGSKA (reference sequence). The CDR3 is CSASHPPS.

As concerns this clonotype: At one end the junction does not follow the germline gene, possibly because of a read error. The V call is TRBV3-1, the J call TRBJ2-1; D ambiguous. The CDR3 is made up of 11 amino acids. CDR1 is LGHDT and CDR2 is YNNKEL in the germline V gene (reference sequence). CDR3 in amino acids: CASSQRNEQVF. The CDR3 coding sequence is TGTGCCAGCAGCCAGCGGAATGAGCAGGTCTTC.

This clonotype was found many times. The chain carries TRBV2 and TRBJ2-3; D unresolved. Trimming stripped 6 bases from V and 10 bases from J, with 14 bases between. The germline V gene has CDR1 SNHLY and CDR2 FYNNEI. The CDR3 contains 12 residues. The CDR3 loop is CASRLSGVAQYF. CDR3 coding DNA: TGTGCCAGCAGATTAAGTGGGGTTGCGCAGTATTTT.

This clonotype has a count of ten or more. CDR3 sequence: CSVASGPSYNEQFF. CDR3 bases: TGCAGCGTTGCTAGCGGACCTTCCTACAATGAGCAGTTCTTC. This sequence joins TRBV29-1 and TRBJ2-1; TRBD2 matches 7 bases. Germline V gene sequence: CDR1 SQVTM, CDR2 ANQGSEA. V was clipped by 4 bases and J by 1 base; unmatched bases: 4. CDR3 length: 14 residues.

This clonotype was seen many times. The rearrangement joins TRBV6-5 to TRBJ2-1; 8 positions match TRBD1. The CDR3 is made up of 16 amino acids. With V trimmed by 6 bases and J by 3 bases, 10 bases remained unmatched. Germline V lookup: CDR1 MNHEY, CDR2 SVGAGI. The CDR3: CASSETRGRYYNEQFF. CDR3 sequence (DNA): TGTGCCAGCAGCGAGACCAGGGGGCGCTACTACAATGAGCAGTTCTTC.

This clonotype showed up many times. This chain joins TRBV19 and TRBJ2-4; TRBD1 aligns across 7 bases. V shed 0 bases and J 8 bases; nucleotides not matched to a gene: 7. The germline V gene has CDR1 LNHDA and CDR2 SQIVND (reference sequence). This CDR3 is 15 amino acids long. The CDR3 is CASSIDRGSRDIQYF. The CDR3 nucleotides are TGTGCCAGTAGTATAGACAGGGGGAGTAGAGACATTCAGTACTTC.

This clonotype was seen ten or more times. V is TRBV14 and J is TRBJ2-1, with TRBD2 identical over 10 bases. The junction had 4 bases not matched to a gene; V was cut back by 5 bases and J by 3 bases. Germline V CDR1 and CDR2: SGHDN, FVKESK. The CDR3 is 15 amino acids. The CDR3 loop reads CASSAGTSDYNEQFF. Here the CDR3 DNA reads TGTGCCAGCAGCGCCGGGACTAGCGACTACAATGAGCAGTTCTTC.

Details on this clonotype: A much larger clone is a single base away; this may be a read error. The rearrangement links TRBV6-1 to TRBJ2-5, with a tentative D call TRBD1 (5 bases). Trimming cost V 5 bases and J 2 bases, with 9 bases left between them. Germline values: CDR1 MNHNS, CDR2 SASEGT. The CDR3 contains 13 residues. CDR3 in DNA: TGTGCCAGCAGTCACAGGAGACAAGAGACCCAGTACTTC. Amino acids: CASSHRRQETQYF.

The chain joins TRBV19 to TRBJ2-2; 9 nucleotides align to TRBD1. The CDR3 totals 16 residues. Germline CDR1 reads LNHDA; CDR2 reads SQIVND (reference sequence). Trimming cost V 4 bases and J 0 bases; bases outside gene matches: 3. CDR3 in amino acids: CASSSRTGANTGELFF. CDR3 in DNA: TGTGCCAGTAGTAGCCGGACAGGGGCGAACACCGGGGAGCTGTTTTTT.

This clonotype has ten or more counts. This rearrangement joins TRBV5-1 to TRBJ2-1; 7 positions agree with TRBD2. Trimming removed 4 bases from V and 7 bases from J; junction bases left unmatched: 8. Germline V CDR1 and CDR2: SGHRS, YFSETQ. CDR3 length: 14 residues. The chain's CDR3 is CASSARTSPNEQFF. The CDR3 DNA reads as TGCGCCAGCAGCGCAAGGACTAGTCCTAATGAGCAGTTCTTC.

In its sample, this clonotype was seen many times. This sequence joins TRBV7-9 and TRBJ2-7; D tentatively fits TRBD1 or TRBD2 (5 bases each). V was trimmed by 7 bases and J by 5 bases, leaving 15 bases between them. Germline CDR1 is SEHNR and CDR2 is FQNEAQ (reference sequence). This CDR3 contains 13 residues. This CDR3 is CASNPGTGDEQYF. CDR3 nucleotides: TGTGCCAGCAACCCCGGGACGGGCGACGAGCAGTACTTC.

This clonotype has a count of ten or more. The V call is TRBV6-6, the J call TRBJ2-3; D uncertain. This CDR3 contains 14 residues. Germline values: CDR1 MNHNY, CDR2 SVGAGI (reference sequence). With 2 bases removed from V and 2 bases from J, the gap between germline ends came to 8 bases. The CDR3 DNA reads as TGTGCCAGCAGTTACCAGGCACCCACAGATACGCAGTATTTT. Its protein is CASSYQAPTDTQYF.